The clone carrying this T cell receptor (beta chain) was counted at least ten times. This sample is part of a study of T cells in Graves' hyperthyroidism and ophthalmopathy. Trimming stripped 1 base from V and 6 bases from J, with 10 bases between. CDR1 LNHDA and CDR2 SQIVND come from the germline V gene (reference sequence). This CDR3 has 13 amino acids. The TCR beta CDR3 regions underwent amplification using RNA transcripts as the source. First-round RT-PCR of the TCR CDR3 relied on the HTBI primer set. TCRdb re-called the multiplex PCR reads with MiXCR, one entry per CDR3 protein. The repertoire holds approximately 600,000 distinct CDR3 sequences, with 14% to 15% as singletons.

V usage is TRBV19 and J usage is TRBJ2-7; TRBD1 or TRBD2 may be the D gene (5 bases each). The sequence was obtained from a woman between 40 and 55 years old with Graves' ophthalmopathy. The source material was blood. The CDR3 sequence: CASSIVGAGEQYF. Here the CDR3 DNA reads TGTGCCAGTAGTATAGTTGGGGCGGGCGAGCAGTACTTC.